This TCR beta chain was profiled in a study of blood T cell repertoires in COVID-19. On the study more broadly: Samples representing acute and convalescent COVID-19 were sourced from the United States, Italy and Spain. T cells, B-cell-depleted T cells, or PBMCs supplied cDNA or gDNA.

The V gene's germline CDR1 is MNHEY and CDR2 SMNVEV (reference sequence). Trimming shortened V by 6 bases and J by 4 bases, and 16 bases separated the two germline ends. The CDR3 length is 14 residues. Source study methods: Estimated nucleated cell counts came from reference gene primer amplification. Produced via immunoSEQ multiplex PCR; TCRdb's table is partial and in-frame only. V, J and clone size reflect that table, while D and trimming were determined from the DNA. Of 150,000 to 200,000 clones in the sample, 80% to 90% were seen once. What was sequenced was peripheral blood. The genes are TRBV27 and TRBJ2-7; the D gene is possibly TRBD1 (6 bases). This clonotype originated in a woman aged 45-65 years with acute or convalescent COVID-19. The CDR3 nucleotides are TGTGCCAGCAGCCCGGGACATGGAGGTTACGAGCAGTACTTC. It encodes CASSPGHGGYEQYF.